This T cell receptor beta chain is from a study of OX40 agonist ivuxolimab in advanced cancers. Study information: Dosing consisted of intravenous ivuxolimab at 0.01 to 10 mg/kg every 2 weeks.

Patients were ruled out by autoimmune disease history or systemic immunosuppression. Blood sampling was done at baseline, cycle 4 day 1, and cycle 7 day 1. Libraries were prepared by immunoSEQ multiplex PCR; TCRdb keeps only in-frame clonotypes and omits some of them. Found here are more than 60,000 clones, 80% to 90% of them singletons; the top ten hold 4%. CDR1 is WNHNN and CDR2 is SYGVQD in the germline V gene (reference sequence). The CDR3 is 13 amino acids. Remarks on this clone: One junction end does not reproduce the germline sequence, and a read error may be involved.

The specimen comprised CD4+ or CD8+ T cells sorted from blood, sampled in a trial of the OX40 agonist ivuxolimab. The chain employs TRBV10-1 and TRBJ2-5; 8 nucleotides match TRBD1. The sequence was collected from an adult with an advanced solid tumor such as melanoma, head and neck, liver or kidney cancer. CDR3 bases: TGCGCCAGCAGCCGACAGGGGAGAGAGGCCCAGTACTTC. It translates to CASSRQGREAQYF.